The clone carrying this T cell receptor (beta chain) was seen a handful of times. TCRdb called the 5' RACE reads again in MiXCR, with one record for every CDR3 protein. The sample lists 180,000 or so distinct CDR3 sequences; approximately 16% were seen once. This specimen belongs to a study of T-cell memory formation after mild COVID-19. Germline CDR1 reads DFQATT; CDR2 reads SNEGSKA (reference sequence). This CDR3 region has 15 residues. J was trimmed by 7 bases and V by 6 bases; bases with no gene match: 12. Sequenced sample: PBMCs or a T cell subset sorted from them (not recorded which). The chain couples TRBV20-1 to TRBJ1-4; 9 bases map to TRBD1. This receptor was identified in an adult woman who had mild COVID-19 (a few samples of this study predate the infection). Cell type and time point are not known. The CDR3 sequence is CSAFGLGQGSEKLFF. CDR3 in DNA: TGCAGTGCCTTCGGCCTGGGACAGGGTAGTGAAAAACTGTTTTTT.